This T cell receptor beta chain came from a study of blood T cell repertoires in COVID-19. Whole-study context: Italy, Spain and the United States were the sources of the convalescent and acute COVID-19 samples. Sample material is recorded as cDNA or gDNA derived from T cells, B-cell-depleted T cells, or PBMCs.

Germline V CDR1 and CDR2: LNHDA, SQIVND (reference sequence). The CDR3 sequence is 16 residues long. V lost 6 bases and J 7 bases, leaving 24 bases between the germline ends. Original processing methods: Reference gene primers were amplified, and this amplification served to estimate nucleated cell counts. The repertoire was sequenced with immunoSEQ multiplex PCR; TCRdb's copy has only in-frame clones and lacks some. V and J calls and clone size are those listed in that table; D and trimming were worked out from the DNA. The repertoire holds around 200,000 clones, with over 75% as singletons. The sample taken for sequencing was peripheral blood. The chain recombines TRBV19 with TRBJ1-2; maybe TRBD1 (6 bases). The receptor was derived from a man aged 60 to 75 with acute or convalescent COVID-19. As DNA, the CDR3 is TGTGCCAGTAGCCCGCAGATCTCAGGGGCCCCGGGTGGCTACACCTTC. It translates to CASSPQISGAPGGYTF.